This TCR beta chain was recovered during a study of OX40 agonist ivuxolimab in advanced cancers. The overall study: Patients undergoing dose escalation presented with hepatocellular carcinoma, melanoma, renal cell or head and neck cancer. Three patients had partial responses: one hepatocellular carcinoma, two cutaneous melanoma.

This clone was picked up a small number of times. No antigen is known for it. Germline CDR1 and CDR2: SGHRS and YFSETQ. The germline V and J ends were trimmed by 2 bases and 1 base, with 12 bases remaining between them. The CDR3 length is 15 residues. Overall study findings and caveats: More expanded clones were found, on average, in CD8+ than in CD4+ T cells.

TCRdb's copy holds only in-frame clones and misses some; the assay was immunoSEQ multiplex PCR. The data show roughly 22,000 clones, 70% to 90% seen once. The origin of this receptor is an adult with an advanced solid tumor such as melanoma, head and neck, liver or kidney cancer. Sequenced here: CD4+ or CD8+ T cells sorted from blood, sampled in a trial of the OX40 agonist ivuxolimab. The chain recombines TRBV5-1 with TRBJ1-1; D is undetermined. In nucleotides, the CDR3 is TGCGCCAGCAGCTTACCCCACACACCGAACACTGAAGCTTTCTTT. It translates to CASSLPHTPNTEAFF. The entire variable domain, with the rest obtained from reference TRBV5-1 and TRBJ1-1, is as follows: KAGVTQTPRYLIKTRGQQVTLSCSPISGHRSVSWYQQTPGQGLQFLFEYFSETQRNKGNFPGRFSGRQFSNSRSEMNVSTLELGDSALYLCASSLPHTPNTEAFFGQGTRLTVV.